Sequencing of this T cell receptor beta chain was carried out in a study of CD8 T cells in ankylosing spondylitis. Study results and caveats: Disease-linked clones had a CD8+ phenotype and relatively low frequency in peripheral blood. In reactive arthritis synovial fluid and blood, some motif variants had been reported before. What appeared characteristic of ankylosing spondylitis blood was a TCR beta motif of under 10 highly homologous variants.

This clonotype has just a few counts. Its antigen is undetermined. Germline CDR1 and CDR2: WSHSY and SAAADI. V gave up 8 bases and J gave up 2 bases, with 12 bases separating them. This CDR3 has 13 residues. In making TCR beta libraries, quantitative 5'-RACE with molecular barcodes was used. A single record per CDR3 protein comes from TCRdb applying MiXCR to the 5' RACE reads. The sample yields a few hundred thousand distinct CDR3 sequences, 20% to 25% seen once. The specimen was blood, either unsorted or a sorted T cell fraction (not recorded which). The rearrangement joins TRBV10-2 to TRBJ1-1; tentative D call: TRBD1 (6 bases). This receptor was identified in a male donor with ankylosing spondylitis or in good health (not recorded which). Written as DNA, the CDR3 is TGCGCCAGCGGAGGACAGAGAAACACTGAAGCTTTCTTT. Amino acid sequence: CASGGQRNTEAFF.